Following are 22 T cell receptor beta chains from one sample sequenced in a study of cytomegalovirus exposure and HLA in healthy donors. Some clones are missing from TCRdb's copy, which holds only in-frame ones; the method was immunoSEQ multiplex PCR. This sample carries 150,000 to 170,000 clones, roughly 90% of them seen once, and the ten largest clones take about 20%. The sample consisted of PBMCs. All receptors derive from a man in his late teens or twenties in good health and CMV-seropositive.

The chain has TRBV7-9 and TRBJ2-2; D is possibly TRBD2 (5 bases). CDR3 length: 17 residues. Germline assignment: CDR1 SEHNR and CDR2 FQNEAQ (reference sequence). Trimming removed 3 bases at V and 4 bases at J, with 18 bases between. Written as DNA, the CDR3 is TGTGCCAGCAGCTTCCCGGTAGAGGGAGCGAGCACCGGGGAGCTGTTTTTT. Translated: CASSFPVEGASTGELFF.

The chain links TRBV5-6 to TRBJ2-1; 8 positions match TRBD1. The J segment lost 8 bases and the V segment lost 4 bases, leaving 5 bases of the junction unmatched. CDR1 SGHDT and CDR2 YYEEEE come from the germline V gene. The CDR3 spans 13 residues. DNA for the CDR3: TGTGCCAGCAGCGTGGGACAGGTCGATGAGCAGTTCTTC. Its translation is CASSVGQVDEQFF.

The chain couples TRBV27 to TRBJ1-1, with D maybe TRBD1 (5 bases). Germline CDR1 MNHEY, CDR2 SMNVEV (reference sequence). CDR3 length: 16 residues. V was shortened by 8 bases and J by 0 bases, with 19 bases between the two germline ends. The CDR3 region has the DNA TGTGCCAGCCCTCCTGTGACAGTCTATGTGAACACTGAAGCTTTCTTT. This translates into CASPPVTVYVNTEAFF.

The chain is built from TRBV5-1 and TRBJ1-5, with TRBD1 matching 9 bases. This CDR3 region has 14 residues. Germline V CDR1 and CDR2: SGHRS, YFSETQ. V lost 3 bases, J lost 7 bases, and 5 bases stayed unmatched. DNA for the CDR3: TGCGCCAGCAGCTCGAGGACAGGGGAACAGCCCCAGCATTTT. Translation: CASSSRTGEQPQHF. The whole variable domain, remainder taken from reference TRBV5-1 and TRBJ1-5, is KAGVTQTPRYLIKTRGQQVTLSCSPISGHRSVSWYQQTPGQGLQFLFEYFSETQRNKGNFPGRFSGRQFSNSRSEMNVSTLELGDSALYLCASSSRTGEQPQHFGDGTRLSIL.

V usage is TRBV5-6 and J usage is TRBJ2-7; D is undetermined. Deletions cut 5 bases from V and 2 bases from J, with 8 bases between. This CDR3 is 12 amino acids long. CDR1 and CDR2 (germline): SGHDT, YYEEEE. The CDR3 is CASSQLTYEQYF. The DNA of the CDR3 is TGTGCCAGCAGTCAGTTGACCTACGAGCAGTACTTC.

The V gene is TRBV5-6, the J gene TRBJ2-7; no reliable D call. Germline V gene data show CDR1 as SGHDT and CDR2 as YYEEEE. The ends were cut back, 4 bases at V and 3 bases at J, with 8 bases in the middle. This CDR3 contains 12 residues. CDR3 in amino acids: CASSLGLYEQYF. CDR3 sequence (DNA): TGTGCCAGCAGCCTAGGTCTCTACGAGCAGTACTTC.

CDR3 loop: CASRPSGTDTQYF. As DNA, the CDR3 is TGCGCCAGCCGGCCGAGCGGCACAGATACGCAGTATTTT. The V gene is TRBV5-1, the J gene TRBJ2-3; D ambiguous. CDR1 and CDR2 (germline): SGHRS, YFSETQ. The CDR3 sequence is 13 residues long. V was clipped by 7 bases and J by 1 base, with 10 bases between them.

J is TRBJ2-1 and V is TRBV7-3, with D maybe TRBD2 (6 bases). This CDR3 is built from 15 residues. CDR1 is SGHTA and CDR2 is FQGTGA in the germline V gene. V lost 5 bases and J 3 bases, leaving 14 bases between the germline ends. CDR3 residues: CASSPTSTDYNEQFF. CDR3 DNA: TGTGCCAGCAGCCCTACTAGCACCGACTACAATGAGCAGTTCTTC.

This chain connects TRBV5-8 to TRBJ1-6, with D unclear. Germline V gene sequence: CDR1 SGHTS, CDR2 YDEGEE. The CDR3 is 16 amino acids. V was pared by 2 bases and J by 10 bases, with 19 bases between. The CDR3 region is CASSFLGSQIYSPLHF. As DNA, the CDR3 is TGTGCCAGCAGCTTTTTGGGGAGTCAAATATACTCACCCCTCCACTTT.

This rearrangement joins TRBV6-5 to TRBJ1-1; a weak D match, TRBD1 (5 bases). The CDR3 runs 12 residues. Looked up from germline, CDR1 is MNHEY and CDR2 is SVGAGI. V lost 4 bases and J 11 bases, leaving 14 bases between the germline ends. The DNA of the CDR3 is TGTGCCAGCAGTTCAAGACAGCAAAATGCTTTCTTT. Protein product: CASSSRQQNAFF.

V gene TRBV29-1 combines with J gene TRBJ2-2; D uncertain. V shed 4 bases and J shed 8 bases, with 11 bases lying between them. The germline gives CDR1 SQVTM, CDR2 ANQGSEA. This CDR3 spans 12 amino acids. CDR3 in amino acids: CSVGQIVGELFF. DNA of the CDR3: TGCAGCGTTGGGCAGATCGTTGGGGAGCTGTTTTTT.

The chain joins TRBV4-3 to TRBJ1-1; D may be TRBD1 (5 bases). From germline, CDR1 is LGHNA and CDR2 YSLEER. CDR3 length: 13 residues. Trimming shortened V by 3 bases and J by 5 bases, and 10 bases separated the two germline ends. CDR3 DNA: TGCGCCAGCAGCCACGGGGGGGGTACTGAAGCTTTCTTT. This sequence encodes CASSHGGGTEAFF.

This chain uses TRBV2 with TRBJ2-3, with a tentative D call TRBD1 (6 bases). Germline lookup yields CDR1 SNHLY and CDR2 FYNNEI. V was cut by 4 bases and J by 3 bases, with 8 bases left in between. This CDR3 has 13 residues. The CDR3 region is CASSVQGTDTQYF. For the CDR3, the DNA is TGTGCCAGCAGTGTCCAGGGGACAGATACGCAGTATTTT.

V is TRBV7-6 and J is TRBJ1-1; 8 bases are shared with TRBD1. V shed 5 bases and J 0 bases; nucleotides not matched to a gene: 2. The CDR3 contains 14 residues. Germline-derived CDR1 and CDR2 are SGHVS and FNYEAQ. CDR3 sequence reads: CASSPDRVNTEAFF. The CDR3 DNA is TGTGCCAGCAGCCCGGACAGGGTGAACACTGAAGCTTTCTTT.

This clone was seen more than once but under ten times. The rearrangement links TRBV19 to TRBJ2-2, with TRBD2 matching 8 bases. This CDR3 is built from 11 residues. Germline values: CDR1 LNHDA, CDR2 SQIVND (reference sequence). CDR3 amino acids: CSAGDTGELFF. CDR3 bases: TGTTCAGCGGGAGACACCGGGGAGCTGTTTTTT.

The CDR3 protein is CASSLQGASVSGELFF. The CDR3 DNA sequence: TGTGCCAGCAGCCTACAAGGGGCTAGCGTCTCCGGGGAGCTGTTTTTT. The genes are TRBV16 and TRBJ2-2; D is perhaps TRBD2 (6 bases). Germline values: CDR1 KGHSY, CDR2 FQNENV. Deletions cut 4 bases from V and 6 bases from J, with 18 bases between. CDR3 length equals 16 residues. Looking up the rest from reference TRBV16 and TRBJ2-2 gives the full variable domain: GEEVAQTPKHLVRGEGQKAKLYCAPIKGHSYVFWYQQVLKNEFKFLISFQNENVFDETGMPKERFSAKCLPNSPCSLEIQATKLEDSAVYFCASSLQGASVSGELFFGEGSRLTVL.

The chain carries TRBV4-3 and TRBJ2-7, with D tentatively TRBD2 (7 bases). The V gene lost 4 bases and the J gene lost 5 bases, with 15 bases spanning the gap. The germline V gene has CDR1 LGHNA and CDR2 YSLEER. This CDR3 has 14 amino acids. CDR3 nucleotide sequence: TGCGCCAGCAGCCCCTTGGGCGGGGGCGACGAGCAGTACTTC. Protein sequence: CASSPLGGGDEQYF.

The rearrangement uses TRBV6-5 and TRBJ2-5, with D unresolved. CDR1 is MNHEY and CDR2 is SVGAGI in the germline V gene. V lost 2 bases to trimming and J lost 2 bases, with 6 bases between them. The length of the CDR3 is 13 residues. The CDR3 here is CASSYQRQETQYF. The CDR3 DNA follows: TGTGCCAGCAGTTACCAGCGACAAGAGACCCAGTACTTC.

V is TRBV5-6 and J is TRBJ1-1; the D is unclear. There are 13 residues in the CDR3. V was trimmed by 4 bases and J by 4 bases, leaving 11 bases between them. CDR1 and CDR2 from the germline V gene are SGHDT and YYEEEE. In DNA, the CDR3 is TGTGCCAGCAGCCTCGATGGCGGCACTGAAGCTTTCTTT. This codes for CASSLDGGTEAFF.

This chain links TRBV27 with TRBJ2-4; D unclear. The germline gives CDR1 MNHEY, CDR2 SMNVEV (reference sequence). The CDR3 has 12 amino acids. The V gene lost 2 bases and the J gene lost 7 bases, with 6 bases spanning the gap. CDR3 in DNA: TGTGCCAGCAGTTTAACCCGGAACATTCAGTACTTC. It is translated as CASSLTRNIQYF.

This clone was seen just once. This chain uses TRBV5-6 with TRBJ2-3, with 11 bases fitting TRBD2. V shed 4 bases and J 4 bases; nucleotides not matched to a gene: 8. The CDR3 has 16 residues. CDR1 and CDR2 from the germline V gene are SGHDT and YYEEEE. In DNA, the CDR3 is TGTGCCAGCAGCCCGTTTGGTAGCGGGGGGGCAGATACGCAGTATTTT. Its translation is CASSPFGSGGADTQYF.

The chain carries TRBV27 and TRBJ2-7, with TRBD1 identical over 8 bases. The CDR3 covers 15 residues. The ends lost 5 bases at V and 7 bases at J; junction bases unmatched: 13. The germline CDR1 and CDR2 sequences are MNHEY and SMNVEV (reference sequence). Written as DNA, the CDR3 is TGTGCCAGCAGTCCGGACAGGGATGAAGAAGGGGAGCAGTACTTC. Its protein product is CASSPDRDEEGEQYF.